This T cell receptor (beta chain) stems from a study of cytomegalovirus exposure and HLA in healthy donors. General study findings and limits: Several top significant clusters appeared, in a later analysis, to be linked to common viral pathogens. From TCR beta sequences, most subjects' HLA-A and HLA-B alleles were reportedly predicted accurately. Cytomegalovirus-associated TCR beta chains were listed, numbering 150 to 200.

The PCR used 60 Vbeta and 13 Jbeta primers. Assay: immunoSEQ multiplex PCR; the TCRdb copy retains only in-frame clones and omits some. Of 65,000 to 70,000 clones detected, around 70% appear once; the ten largest clones hold approximately 9.9%. This CDR3 has 13 residues. V shed 6 bases and J shed 3 bases, with 12 bases lying between them. Germline V CDR1 and CDR2: MNHEY, SMNVEV (reference sequence). As to this clone: The antigen is unknown.

Donors had nominal health at sampling but likely had unrecorded immune exposures. The source is a woman aged 30 to 39 in good health and CMV-seronegative. This chain uses TRBV27 with TRBJ2-7, with D perhaps matching TRBD2 (5 bases). The sequenced sample consisted of PBMCs. As DNA, the CDR3 is TGTGCCAGCAGCCCCCGCGCGGGCTACGAGCAGTACTTC. This gives the protein CASSPRAGYEQYF.